Below are 9 T cell receptor beta chains sequenced from a single sample in a study of neoadjuvant anti-PD-1 for oral cavity cancer. The assay was immunoSEQ multiplex PCR, and TCRdb's table has in-frame clones only and misses some. The sample comprises 60,000 to 80,000 clones, roughly 84% of which are singletons, and 2.6% rests with the top ten. The sequences come from PBMCs, collected before nivolumab (anti-PD-1) treatment. These receptors were collected from a person between 35 and 79 years old with oral cavity squamous cell carcinoma.

This chain uses TRBV28 with TRBJ1-1, with D hard to call. Germline assignment: CDR1 MDHEN and CDR2 SYDVKM. Trimming stripped 6 bases from V and 6 bases from J, with 17 bases between. The CDR3 has 14 amino acids. CDR3 loop: CASSPQPPQAEAFF. In DNA form, the CDR3 reads TGTGCCAGCAGCCCTCAGCCCCCCCAGGCTGAAGCTTTCTTT.

This chain joins TRBV7-8 and TRBJ1-1; TRBD1 matches 7 bases. The CDR3 runs 13 residues. V lost 8 bases to trimming and J lost 0 bases; unmatched junction nucleotides: 3. Germline CDR1 is SGHVS and CDR2 is FQNEAQ. The CDR3 bases are TGTGCCAGCTTGACAGGGATGAACACTGAAGCTTTCTTT. This translates into CASLTGMNTEAFF.

The chain is built from TRBV28 and TRBJ1-1; D may be TRBD1 (5 bases). CDR3 length: 12 amino acids. V was trimmed by 5 bases and J by 5 bases, leaving 9 bases between them. The V gene's germline CDR1 is MDHEN and CDR2 SYDVKM. In nucleotides, the CDR3 is TGTGCCAGCAGTCCGCGGGGGACTGAAGCTTTCTTT. As protein: CASSPRGTEAFF.

The rearrangement uses TRBV6-1 and TRBJ1-2, with D unclear. Trimming left V 8 bases short and J 6 bases short, with 16 bases between. The CDR3 has 13 residues. Per the germline V gene, CDR1 is MNHNS and CDR2 is SASEGT. The CDR3 nucleotides are TGTGCCAGCCATCTTGGACGAGTGGATGGCTACACCTTC. Its translation: CASHLGRVDGYTF.

The J gene is TRBJ2-5, the V gene TRBV6-5; 12 nucleotides align to TRBD2. CDR3 length: 15 amino acids. The V and J ends lost 6 bases and 4 bases, in that order; junction bases with no gene match: 6. Germline lookup yields CDR1 MNHEY and CDR2 SVGAGI. CDR3 nucleotides: TGTGCCAGCAGACTAGCGGGAGGTTTAAGAGAGACCCAGTACTTC. It is translated as CASRLAGGLRETQYF.

V and J are TRBV20-1 and TRBJ1-2; 8 positions match TRBD1. The CDR3 sequence is 11 residues long. The trim removed 6 bases at V and 12 bases at J, leaving 9 bases unmatched. Per germline, CDR1 DFQATT and CDR2 SNEGSKA (reference sequence). CDR3 in amino acids: CSAKNRGSDTF. For the CDR3, the DNA is TGCAGTGCAAAAAACAGGGGGAGCGACACCTTC.

V usage is TRBV11-3 and J usage is TRBJ2-1; 7 nucleotides agree with TRBD2. The trim removed 0 bases at V and 3 bases at J, leaving 2 bases unmatched. The CDR3 contains 15 residues. The germline gives CDR1 SGHNT, CDR2 YENEEA. The CDR3 loop is CASSLDRGGYNEQFF. CDR3 DNA sequence: TGTGCCAGCAGCTTAGACCGCGGGGGCTACAATGAGCAGTTCTTC.

The V gene is TRBV25-1, the J gene TRBJ1-2; no definite D call. CDR1 and CDR2 (germline): MGHDK, SYGVNS. V lost 7 bases and J 8 bases, leaving 14 bases between the germline ends. The CDR3 totals 12 residues. Written as DNA, the CDR3 is TGTGCCAGCAAGGACCTAGGATGGGGCTACACCTTC. This gives the protein CASKDLGWGYTF.

The rearrangement uses TRBV10-1 and TRBJ2-1; 10 bases agree with TRBD2. This CDR3 region has 16 residues. Germline V lookup: CDR1 WNHNN, CDR2 SYGVQD (reference sequence). The J segment lost 7 bases and the V segment lost 4 bases, leaving 10 bases of the junction unmatched. Here the CDR3 DNA reads TGCGCCAGCAGTGCCGGGGGAGCGGGAGGGCTGAATGAGCAGTTCTTC. It codes for CASSAGGAGGLNEQFF.